What follows are 30 T cell receptor beta chains derived from one specimen sequenced in a study of CD8 T cells in ankylosing spondylitis. Each CDR3 protein is one row after TCRdb ran MiXCR on the 5' RACE reads. This sample carries about 66,000 distinct CDR3 sequences, roughly 6.2% of them seen once, and the ten largest clones take 5%. The sample consisted of synovial fluid, either unsorted or a sorted T cell fraction (not recorded which). These receptors were collected from a male donor with ankylosing spondylitis.

The V gene is TRBV7-8, the J gene TRBJ1-4; the D gene is possibly TRBD1 (5 bases). Germline V CDR1 and CDR2: SGHVS, FQNEAQ. The V gene lost 1 base and the J gene lost 2 bases, with 11 bases spanning the gap. The CDR3 runs 16 residues. CDR3 loop: CASSLVGGGTNEKLFF. CDR3 sequence (DNA): TGTGCCAGCAGCTTAGTGGGGGGAGGCACTAATGAAAAACTGTTTTTT.

The CDR3 region is CASSFGTSGGYEQYF. CDR3 DNA: TGTGCCAGCAGCTTTGGGACTAGCGGGGGCTACGAGCAGTACTTC. The V and J genes are TRBV11-2 and TRBJ2-7, with TRBD2 matching 14 bases. Losses at the gene ends were 3 bases for V and 3 bases for J; bases not matched to a gene: 1. The CDR3 is 15 amino acids. The germline CDR1 and CDR2 sequences are SGHAT and FQNNGV.

The table lists this clonotype with many counts. The V gene is TRBV20-1, the J gene TRBJ2-3; 7 nucleotides match TRBD2. The ends lost 0 bases at V and 4 bases at J; junction bases unmatched: 13. The CDR3 is 17 residues long. Germline values: CDR1 DFQATT, CDR2 SNEGSKA (reference sequence). The CDR3 bases are TGCAGTGCTAGAGATCCCTGGCGGAGGGAGGGCGCAGATACGCAGTATTTT. Protein: CSARDPWRREGADTQYF.

This clonotype was seen ten or more times. The V gene is TRBV30, the J gene TRBJ2-2; no clear D. The CDR3 length is 14 residues. Germline CDR1 GTSNPN, CDR2 SVGIG (reference sequence). Trimming pared 5 bases from V and 0 bases from J, leaving 10 bases between. CDR3 nucleotides: TGTGCCTGGGCCCGACTTGCGAACACCGGGGAGCTGTTTTTT. Translated: CAWARLANTGELFF.

This clonotype has just a few counts. The V gene is TRBV4-1, the J gene TRBJ2-5; D is unclear. The CDR3 has 13 amino acids. Germline CDR1 MGHRA, CDR2 YSYEKL. The V end was cut by 5 bases, the J end by 5 bases, with 12 bases between. The CDR3 bases are TGCGCCAGCAGCTACCTAGTGGTGGAGACCCAGTACTTC. It yields the protein CASSYLVVETQYF.

This clonotype appeared many times. CDR3 coding DNA: TGCAGCGTGGAATCGTCGGAGACCCAGTACTTC. It translates to CSVESSETQYF. The chain carries TRBV29-1 and TRBJ2-5; D is undetermined. This CDR3 contains 11 residues. Trimming left V 6 bases short and J 5 bases short, with 10 bases between. The germline V gene has CDR1 SQVTM and CDR2 ANQGSEA. The entire variable domain, with the rest obtained from reference TRBV29-1 and TRBJ2-5, is as follows: SAVISQKPSRDICQRGTSLTIQCQVDSQVTMMFWYRQQPGQSLTLIATANQGSEATYESGFVIDKFPISRPNLTFSTLTVSNMSPEDSSIYLCSVESSETQYFGPGTRLLVL.

V usage is TRBV9 and J usage is TRBJ2-3; a weak D match, TRBD2 (6 bases). Germline CDR1 reads SGDLS; CDR2 reads YYNGEE. V was cut by 0 bases and J by 3 bases, with 14 bases left in between. This CDR3 spans 16 amino acids. CDR3 amino acids: CASSVAGLPRTDTQYF. The CDR3 nucleotides read TGTGCCAGCAGCGTAGCGGGACTTCCTCGGACAGATACGCAGTATTTT.

This clonotype was detected a few times. The CDR3 coding sequence is TGTGCCAGCAGCTTAGTTCGGTCGAACACCGGGGAGCTGTTTTTT. Amino acid sequence: CASSLVRSNTGELFF. The chain has TRBV7-2 and TRBJ2-2, with D unclear. V was clipped by 1 base and J by 0 bases, with 6 bases between them. Looked up from germline, CDR1 is SGHTA and CDR2 is FQGNSA. The CDR3 runs 15 residues.

This clonotype was observed at least ten times. The chain carries TRBV28 and TRBJ1-4, with D maybe TRBD1 (5 bases). The CDR3 runs 17 residues. CDR1 MDHEN and CDR2 SYDVKM come from the germline V gene. V was cut by 1 base and J by 6 bases, with 18 bases left in between. CDR3 loop: CASSLFKGRQGDEKLFF. CDR3 bases: TGTGCCAGCAGTTTATTTAAGGGCCGGCAGGGAGATGAAAAACTGTTTTTT. Full variable domain (rest looked up from reference TRBV28 and TRBJ1-4): DVKVTQSSRYLVKRTGEKVFLECVQDMDHENMFWYRQDPGLGLRLIYFSYDVKMKEKGDIPEGYSVSREKKERFSLILESASTNQTSMYLCASSLFKGRQGDEKLFFGSGTQLSVL.

This clonotype has a count of ten or more. The chain recombines TRBV29-1 with TRBJ2-7, with 9 nucleotides matching TRBD1. CDR3 length: 13 residues. Germline V gene sequence: CDR1 SQVTM, CDR2 ANQGSEA. Losses at the gene ends were 3 bases for V and 6 bases for J; bases not matched to a gene: 6. In DNA, the CDR3 is TGCAGCGTTGAGACAGGGGGTGGTGGCGAGCAGTACTTC. It encodes CSVETGGGGEQYF.

CDR3 in amino acids: CASSPPTRGWGNEQFF. The DNA of the CDR3 is TGTGCCAGCAGCCCGCCGACTAGAGGGTGGGGTAATGAGCAGTTCTTC. This chain uses TRBV11-2 with TRBJ2-1, with D possibly matching TRBD2 (6 bases). The V and J ends lost 5 bases and 7 bases respectively, with 21 bases between them. The CDR3 covers 16 residues. The V gene's germline CDR1 is SGHAT and CDR2 FQNNGV.

There are a few counts of this clonotype. V and J are TRBV12-3 or TRBV12-4 and TRBJ2-2; 8 bases map to TRBD2. V shed 6 bases and J 4 bases; nucleotides not matched to a gene: 7. The CDR3 totals 15 residues. The CDR3: CASREREQGTGELFF. The CDR3 coding sequence is TGTGCCAGCAGAGAGCGGGAGCAGGGCACCGGGGAGCTGTTTTTT.

This clonotype was seen at least ten times. The chain has TRBV6-5 and TRBJ1-4; TRBD1 matches at 12 bases. V gave up 4 bases and J gave up 7 bases; unmatched junction bases: 4. CDR1 and CDR2 from the germline V gene are MNHEY and SVGAGI. The CDR3 loop spans 15 amino acids. The CDR3 coding sequence is TGTGCCAGCAGTTCGTGGGACAGGGGGCTTGAAAAACTGTTTTTT. Translating gives CASSSWDRGLEKLFF.

This clonotype has a handful of counts. The chain joins TRBV5-1 to TRBJ2-7, with D unclear. Looked up from germline, CDR1 is SGHRS and CDR2 is YFSETQ. The CDR3 covers 14 residues. The V end was cut by 0 bases, the J end by 0 bases, with 7 bases between. The CDR3 DNA reads as TGCGCCAGCAGCTTGGAACTAAGCTCCTACGAGCAGTACTTC. Its protein product is CASSLELSSYEQYF.

The DNA for the CDR3 is TGTGCCAGCAAAGAGGGGGCCTACAATGAGCAGTTCTTC. Residues: CASKEGAYNEQFF. The chain carries TRBV6-1 and TRBJ2-1; possible D gene TRBD1, 6 bases. The CDR3 has 13 residues. The V gene's germline CDR1 is MNHNS and CDR2 SASEGT. The V end was cut by 7 bases, the J end by 2 bases, with 9 bases between.

This clonotype was counted many times. The rearrangement joins TRBV5-5 to TRBJ2-3; D unclear. Trimming shortened V by 3 bases and J by 2 bases, and 10 bases separated the two germline ends. The CDR3 has 14 amino acids. Germline V gives CDR1 SGHKS, CDR2 YYEKEE (reference sequence). CDR3 protein: CASSWAGYTDTQYF. The CDR3 DNA sequence: TGTGCCAGCAGCTGGGCCGGCTACACAGATACGCAGTATTTT. The full variable domain, completed using reference TRBV5-5 and TRBJ2-3, is DAGVTQSPTHLIKTRGQQVTLRCSPISGHKSVSWYQQVLGQGPQFIFQYYEKEERGRGNFPDRFSARQFPNYSSELNVNALLLGDSALYLCASSWAGYTDTQYFGPGTRLTVL.

This clonotype was recorded a few times. The J gene is TRBJ1-2, the V gene TRBV20-1; D gene unclear. The germline gives CDR1 DFQATT, CDR2 SNEGSKA (reference sequence). V lost 0 bases to trimming and J lost 4 bases, with 15 bases between them. The CDR3 covers 15 residues. CDR3 residues: CSARDPVKATYGYTF. The CDR3 coding sequence is TGCAGTGCTAGAGATCCGGTAAAAGCCACCTATGGCTACACCTTC.

The sample holds many counts of this clonotype. This chain joins TRBV7-2 and TRBJ2-5; TRBD1 matches 7 bases. Germline trimming cut 1 base from V and 6 bases from J; bases unmatched to any gene: 2. Germline assignment: CDR1 SGHTA and CDR2 FQGNSA. The CDR3 contains 13 residues. In DNA form, the CDR3 reads TGTGCCAGCAGCTTAGACAGGGGCAAGACCCAGTACTTC. Amino acids: CASSLDRGKTQYF.

This clonotype has ten or more counts. V gene TRBV18 combines with J gene TRBJ2-7; D is undetermined. V lost 6 bases and J lost 3, with 12 bases in between. From germline, CDR1 is KGHSH and CDR2 LQKENI. The CDR3 has 13 residues. CDR3 nucleotides: TGTGCCAGCTCCCCCGATCCCAACTACGAGCAGTACTTC. Its translation is CASSPDPNYEQYF.

In this sample, this clonotype turned up many times. V is TRBV3-1 and J is TRBJ2-7; no firm D call. Germline CDR1 reads LGHDT; CDR2 reads YNNKEL (reference sequence). The CDR3 length is 15 residues. Trimming pared 0 bases from V and 1 base from J, leaving 10 bases between. This CDR3 reads CASSQDPSVSYEQYF. DNA for the CDR3: TGTGCCAGCAGCCAAGATCCTTCAGTATCCTACGAGCAGTACTTC.

This clonotype ranks as medium-sized (0.01 to 0.1%). CDR3 nucleotide sequence: TGCAGTTTAGGACTAGCGGGGAACACAGATACGCAGTATTTT. Amino acids: CSLGLAGNTDTQYF. The chain couples TRBV20-1 to TRBJ2-3, with 12 bases aligning to TRBD2. Germline V gene lookup returns CDR1 DFQATT and CDR2 SNEGSKA (reference sequence). The CDR3 loop spans 14 amino acids. V shed 8 bases, J shed 2 bases, and the junction held 5 bases outside the gene matches.

This clonotype was picked up many times. DNA for the CDR3: TGTGCCAGCAGCTTGCGGGTCACCACCTACGAGCAGTACTTC. It translates to CASSLRVTTYEQYF. The rearrangement joins TRBV5-5 to TRBJ2-7; the D is unclear. Trimming cost V 1 base and J 2 bases, with 10 bases left between them. Per the germline V gene, CDR1 is SGHKS and CDR2 is YYEKEE (reference sequence). The CDR3 has 14 residues. The whole variable domain, filled in from reference TRBV5-5 and TRBJ2-7, reads DAGVTQSPTHLIKTRGQQVTLRCSPISGHKSVSWYQQVLGQGPQFIFQYYEKEERGRGNFPDRFSARQFPNYSSELNVNALLLGDSALYLCASSLRVTTYEQYFGPGTRLTVT.

This clonotype was recorded a few times. The chain is built from TRBV19 and TRBJ2-2, with 7 bases lining up with TRBD2. The V segment lost 6 bases and the J segment 6 bases; nucleotides outside the gene matches: 10. The CDR3 covers 15 residues. Germline CDR1 is LNHDA and CDR2 is SQIVND (reference sequence). The CDR3 DNA follows: TGTGCCAGTAGCCAAGCCGGGAGGTCCCCCGGGGAGCTGTTTTTT. Protein product: CASSQAGRSPGELFF.

The genes are TRBV11-1 and TRBJ2-4, with D possibly TRBD1 on 5 matching bases. Germline V gene lookup returns CDR1 SGHAT and CDR2 FQDESV (reference sequence). V gave up 0 bases and J gave up 0 bases, with 9 bases separating them. This CDR3 is built from 16 residues. The CDR3 here is CASSLAGHVAKNIQYF. The CDR3 bases are TGTGCCAGCAGCTTAGCAGGACACGTAGCCAAAAACATTCAGTACTTC.

This clonotype came up many times. The genes are TRBV5-6 and TRBJ2-1; D is possibly TRBD2 (6 bases). The V gene's germline CDR1 is SGHDT and CDR2 YYEEEE. V dropped 3 bases and J dropped 7 bases, with 17 bases sitting between them. CDR3 size: 15 residues. CDR3 amino acids: CASSWDWGLENEQFF. In DNA form, the CDR3 reads TGTGCCAGCAGCTGGGACTGGGGATTGGAAAATGAGCAGTTCTTC.

As to this clonotype: Compared with germline, one end of the junction differs, possibly owing to a read error. This CDR3 reads CASSLEGGPGERFF. For the CDR3, the DNA is TGTGCCAGCAGTCTAGAGGGGGGTCCGGGAGAGCGGTTCTTC. The chain links TRBV7-2 to TRBJ2-1; D tentatively reads TRBD1 or TRBD2 (6 bases each). Germline loops: CDR1 SGHTA, CDR2 FQGNSA. The length of the CDR3 is 14 residues.

This clonotype has just a few counts. CDR3 in DNA: TGTGCCAGTAGTCTGACCGAAGGGGGTGAAAAACTGTTTTTT. This codes for CASSLTEGGEKLFF. The chain recombines TRBV19 with TRBJ1-4, with D maybe TRBD1 (6 bases). Germline V lookup: CDR1 LNHDA, CDR2 SQIVND (reference sequence). Deletions cut 5 bases from V and 7 bases from J, with 14 bases between. This CDR3 region has 14 residues.

V gene TRBV4-1 combines with J gene TRBJ2-1, with D possibly matching TRBD1 (5 bases). This CDR3 has 14 residues. Deletions cut 0 bases from V and 12 bases from J, with 15 bases between. Germline V gene data show CDR1 as MGHRA and CDR2 as YSYEKL. The CDR3 nucleotides read TGCGCCAGCAGCCAAGAAATTTCGCAGGGCGGGCAGTTCTTC. This codes for CASSQEISQGGQFF.

V and J are TRBV6-1 and TRBJ2-2, with D hard to call. V lost 2 bases and J lost 7, with 5 bases in between. Germline CDR1 reads MNHNS; CDR2 reads SASEGT. CDR3 length: 12 residues. CDR3 amino acids: CASSERSGELFF. CDR3 nucleotides: TGTGCCAGCAGTGAAAGAAGCGGGGAGCTGTTTTTT.

This clonotype came up many times. The rearrangement joins TRBV4-1 to TRBJ1-1; the D gene is possibly TRBD1 (5 bases). V dropped 0 bases and J dropped 2 bases, with 10 bases sitting between them. The CDR3 has 15 amino acids. Germline V CDR1 and CDR2: MGHRA, YSYEKL. In DNA form, the CDR3 reads TGCGCCAGCAGCCAAGATCTTAGGGGTAACACTGAAGCTTTCTTT. It encodes CASSQDLRGNTEAFF.